Listed here are 12 T cell receptor beta chains from one sample, sequenced in a study of blood T cell repertoires in COVID-19. Produced via immunoSEQ multiplex PCR; TCRdb's table is partial and in-frame only. The data hold approximately 99,000 clones, with about 90% observed a single time. Sequenced: peripheral blood. These receptors were obtained from a human donor in a cohort sampled during active COVID-19.

The chain uses TRBV6-5 and TRBJ2-7, with D perhaps matching TRBD2 (6 bases). V was trimmed by 6 bases and J by 6 bases, leaving 18 bases between them. The CDR3 is 14 residues long. Per germline, CDR1 MNHEY and CDR2 SVGAGI. CDR3 loop: CASRISHGGREQYF. The CDR3 bases are TGTGCCAGCAGGATATCGCACGGGGGACGCGAGCAGTACTTC.

The V and J genes are TRBV28 and TRBJ2-6, with 9 positions matching TRBD2. The length of the CDR3 is 18 residues. After removal of 2 bases from V and 0 bases from J, the junction contained 5 bases not matched to a gene. Germline V gene lookup returns CDR1 MDHEN and CDR2 SYDVKM. The CDR3 reads CASSLAGGVPSGANVLTF. Here the CDR3 DNA reads TGTGCCAGCAGTTTAGCGGGAGGGGTCCCCTCTGGGGCCAACGTCCTGACTTTC.

This sequence joins TRBV10-3 and TRBJ1-2; 9 nucleotides match TRBD1. CDR1 and CDR2 from the germline V gene are ENHRY and SYGVKD. Losses at the gene ends were 11 bases for V and 3 bases for J; bases not matched to a gene: 7. CDR3 length: 13 amino acids. The CDR3: CASRTGEDYGYTF. The CDR3 DNA is TGTGCCTCTAGGACAGGGGAAGACTATGGCTACACCTTC.

This chain uses TRBV10-3 with TRBJ2-4; possibly TRBD1 for D (6 bases). Germline CDR1 ENHRY, CDR2 SYGVKD. Trimming shortened V by 9 bases and J by 2 bases, and 32 bases separated the two germline ends. The CDR3 consists of 20 residues. Here the CDR3 DNA reads TGTGCCATAAGGGGGTTTGGACGGGTGAGAACCGCTGGGTCCAAAAACATTCAGTACTTC. This codes for CAIRGFGRVRTAGSKNIQYF.

The rearrangement uses TRBV6-1 and TRBJ1-5; 10 bases are shared with TRBD1. The V gene's germline CDR1 is MNHNS and CDR2 SASEGT. Trimming took 4 bases from V and 2 from J; bases not matched to a gene: 5. CDR3 length: 16 amino acids. The CDR3: CASSGGTGVGNQPQHF. The CDR3 region has the DNA TGTGCCAGCAGTGGGGGGACAGGGGTTGGCAATCAGCCCCAGCATTTT.

The gene calls are TRBV9 and TRBJ1-4; D possibly corresponds to TRBD1 (6 bases). Per germline, CDR1 SGDLS and CDR2 YYNGEE. Trimming pared 4 bases from V and 8 bases from J, leaving 18 bases between. The CDR3 loop spans 15 amino acids. In DNA, the CDR3 is TGTGCCAGCAGCCCCTGGGGGAGGGGGGAAGAAAAACTGTTTTTT. This sequence encodes CASSPWGRGEEKLFF.

V is TRBV9 and J is TRBJ2-2; tentative D call: TRBD2 (5 bases). The CDR3 is 17 residues long. The V gene's germline CDR1 is SGDLS and CDR2 YYNGEE. V was cut by 0 bases and J by 10 bases, with 22 bases left in between. The CDR3 spells CASSVVPPGSPTSELFF. CDR3 in DNA: TGTGCCAGCAGCGTAGTCCCCCCGGGGTCTCCAACGTCGGAGCTGTTTTTT. Combining the CDR3 with reference TRBV9 and TRBJ2-2 gives the whole variable domain DSGVTQTPKHLITATGQRVTLRCSPRSGDLSVYWYQQSLDQGLQFLIQYYNGEERAKGNILERFSAQQFPDLHSELNLSSLELGDSALYFCASSVVPPGSPTSELFFGEGSRLTVL.

CDR3 sequence (DNA): TGTGCTAGTGGGACAGGGTTTAATCAGCCCCAGCATTTT. Translation gives CASGTGFNQPQHF. The rearrangement joins TRBV12-5 to TRBJ1-5; 7 bases match TRBD1. Losses at the gene ends were 6 bases for V and 4 bases for J; bases not matched to a gene: 3. Germline assignment: CDR1 LGHNT and CDR2 FRNRAP. This CDR3 has 13 amino acids.

This clone was recorded a few times. J is TRBJ2-3 and V is TRBV4-1; TRBD2 aligns across 9 bases. This CDR3 contains 20 residues. CDR1 and CDR2 (germline): MGHRA, YSYEKL. Trimming at V came to 1 base and at J to 1 base, leaving 15 bases not matched to a gene. The CDR3 protein is CASSQAPSGTKGFGTDTQYF. Here the CDR3 DNA reads TGCGCCAGCAGCCAAGCCCCTAGCGGGACTAAGGGATTTGGCACAGATACGCAGTATTTT.

The chain has TRBV9 and TRBJ1-2; TRBD1 matches 8 bases. Germline trimming cut 3 bases from V and 4 bases from J; bases unmatched to any gene: 5. The length of the CDR3 is 14 residues. The V gene's germline CDR1 is SGDLS and CDR2 YYNGEE. Here the CDR3 reads CASSGGQAGYGYTF. CDR3 DNA: TGTGCCAGCAGCGGGGGACAGGCGGGCTATGGCTACACCTTC.

This chain uses TRBV6-5 with TRBJ1-5, with no clear D. Germline V gene data show CDR1 as MNHEY and CDR2 as SVGAGI. Trimming took 9 bases from V and 5 from J, leaving 5 bases between them. This CDR3 contains 10 residues. In DNA, the CDR3 is TGTGCCAGTCATGATCAGCCCCAGCATTTT. It is translated as CASHDQPQHF.

This sequence joins TRBV29-1 and TRBJ2-1; 9 bases are a match to TRBD1. Germline V gives CDR1 SQVTM, CDR2 ANQGSEA. V lost 2 bases to trimming and J lost 6 bases; unmatched junction nucleotides: 5. The CDR3 length is 14 residues. The CDR3 nucleotides read TGCAGCGTTGAAAACAGGGGGCATAGCAATGAGCAGTTCTTC. Translating gives CSVENRGHSNEQFF.